This entry lists 3 T cell receptor beta chains sequenced from one sample in a study of T cells in Graves' hyperthyroidism and ophthalmopathy. RNA transcripts provided the source from which TCR beta CDR3 regions were amplified. The primer set for the first-round RT-PCR of the TCR CDR3 was HTBI. TCRdb reprocessed the multiplex PCR reads via MiXCR and lists one record per CDR3 protein. The table has almost 600,000 distinct CDR3 sequences, roughly 50% seen once. Sequences were obtained from peripheral blood or thyroid tissue (not recorded which). These receptors all come from a woman in her late teens or twenties with Graves' hyperthyroidism.

Note on this clonotype: This may be a read error, as it is one base from a much larger clone. The chain carries TRBV11-2 and TRBJ2-2; D is possibly TRBD2 (6 bases). The CDR3 runs 16 residues. V lost 6 bases to trimming and J lost 4 bases, with 18 bases between them. Germline-derived CDR1 and CDR2 are SGHAT and FQNNGV. CDR3 region: CASSLRGAGSTGELFF. The DNA of the CDR3 is TGTGCCAGCAGTCTCCGCGGGGCGGGGAGCACCGGGGAGCTGTTTTTT.

This clonotype was detected ten times or more. At one end, the junction sequence differs from germline, possibly due to a read error. J is TRBJ2-2 and V is TRBV2; 9 bases agree with TRBD1. The CDR3 consists of 15 residues. CDR1 is SNHLY, CDR2 FYNNEI, per germline. CDR3 amino acids: CASREDRGITGELFF. Written as DNA, the CDR3 is TGTGCCAGCAGGGAAGACAGGGGGATCACCGGGGAGCTGTTTTTT.

The V call is TRBV7-2, the J call TRBJ2-7; 9 nucleotides match TRBD1. CDR3 length equals 13 residues. Germline lookup yields CDR1 SGHTA and CDR2 FQGNSA. Trimming took 11 bases from V and 2 from J; bases not matched to a gene: 7. Written as DNA, the CDR3 is TGTGCCTGGATGGGACAGGGAGCCTACGAGCAGTACTTC. Amino acids: CAWMGQGAYEQYF. The variable domain in full, with the rest retrieved from reference TRBV7-2 and TRBJ2-7, is GAGVSQSPSNKVTEKGKDVELRCDPISGHTALYWYRQSLGQGLEFLIYFQGNSAPDKSGLPSDRFSAERTGGSVSTLTIQRTQQEDSAVYLCAWMGQGAYEQYFGPGTRLTVT.